What follows describes a single T cell receptor (beta chain). Germline CDR1 reads SGHVS; CDR2 reads FQNEAQ. Trimming took 5 bases from V and 0 from J, leaving 10 bases between them. The CDR3 runs 14 residues. The sample comes from a study of tumor-infiltrating lymphocytes in localized non-small cell lung cancer. Data came from immunoSEQ multiplex PCR; TCRdb stores just in-frame clones and leaves some out. Among 15,000 to 20,000 clones listed, 60% to 85% were seen once. Specimen: lung tumor tissue. This TCR was sampled from a human donor with non-small cell lung cancer. The rearrangement links TRBV7-8 to TRBJ1-1, with unresolved D. The CDR3 loop reads CASSRRGMNTEAFF. The CDR3 DNA follows: TGTGCCAGCAGCCGGAGAGGGATGAACACTGAAGCTTTCTTT.